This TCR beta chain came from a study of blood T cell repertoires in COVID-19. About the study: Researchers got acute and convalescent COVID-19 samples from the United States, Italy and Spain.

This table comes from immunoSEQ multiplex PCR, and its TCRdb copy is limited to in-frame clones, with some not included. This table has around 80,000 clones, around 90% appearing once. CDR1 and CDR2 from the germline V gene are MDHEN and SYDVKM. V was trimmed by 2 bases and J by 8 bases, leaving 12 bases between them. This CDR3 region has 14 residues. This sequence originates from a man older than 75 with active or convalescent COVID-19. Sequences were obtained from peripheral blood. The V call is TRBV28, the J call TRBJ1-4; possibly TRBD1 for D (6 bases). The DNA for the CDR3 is TGTGCCAGCAGTTTAAGGGGGGGGAACGAAAAACTGTTTTTT. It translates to CASSLRGGNEKLFF.